A single sample is the source of the 19 T cell receptor beta chains below, sequenced in a study of Ad26.COV2.S vaccination and SARS-CoV-2 variants (TCRdb year 2021). Taken with the paper, the label for treatment or condition translates to: around 19 received Ad26.COV2.S at low or high dose, single or two shots; about five received placebo; per-sample allocation not given. For vaccine and placebo recipients, repertoires were sequenced using samples collected on day 63 after the first injection. The library relied on the immunoSEQ multiplex PCR assay. The table comes from immuneACCESS by way of TCRdb, which keeps in-frame sequences with V and J called. Part of the clones is missing from these tables; in studies checked, under half for an unresolved V gene and the rest for unknown reasons. The sample records 350,000 to 500,000 clones, roughly 89% of which are singletons. About 2.5% of the sample is taken by the ten largest.

Sequences were derived from peripheral blood, sampled in a trial of Ad26.COV2.S vaccine versus placebo. The receptors come from a person aged 18-60 years who received the Ad26.COV2.S COVID-19 vaccine or a placebo.

The chain couples TRBV5-8 to TRBJ1-1; possible D gene TRBD1, 5 bases. V lost 2 bases and J 7 bases, leaving 15 bases between the germline ends. This CDR3 has 14 residues. The germline V gene encodes CDR1 SGHTS and CDR2 YDEGEE. CDR3 coding DNA: TGTGCCAGCAGCTTAGGATGGAGGGGAGGTGAAGCTTTCTTT. Translating it yields CASSLGWRGGEAFF.

This rearrangement joins TRBV29-1 to TRBJ2-1; TRBD2 aligns across 11 bases. V was pared by 6 bases and J by 6 bases, with 1 base of the junction left unmatched. Per germline, CDR1 SQVTM and CDR2 ANQGSEA. This CDR3 is built from 12 residues. The CDR3 DNA reads TGCAGCGTCCTAGCGGGAGGCAATGAGCAGTTCTTC. The encoded protein is CSVLAGGNEQFF.

This clone was counted once. The chain employs TRBV5-5 and TRBJ2-1; 10 positions agree with TRBD2. Unmatched junction bases numbered 4, after V lost 2 bases and J lost 2 bases. The CDR3 consists of 16 residues. Looked up from germline, CDR1 is SGHKS and CDR2 is YYEKEE (reference sequence). This CDR3 reads CASSFTSGKTYNEQFF. The CDR3 bases are TGTGCCAGCAGCTTCACTAGCGGGAAAACCTACAATGAGCAGTTCTTC.

Here the CDR3 reads CASSFTAGQNTIYF. In DNA form, the CDR3 reads TGCGCCAGCAGCTTCACAGCAGGGCAAAACACCATATATTTT. The chain carries TRBV5-1 and TRBJ1-3, with D possibly being TRBD1 (5 bases). V dropped 2 bases and J dropped 6 bases, with 12 bases sitting between them. The V gene's germline CDR1 is SGHRS and CDR2 YFSETQ. This CDR3 is 14 amino acids long.

The chain recombines TRBV2 with TRBJ1-6; D remains unclear. Germline CDR1 SNHLY, CDR2 FYNNEI. V was pared by 8 bases and J by 10 bases, with 21 bases between. The CDR3 is 15 amino acids. The CDR3 sequence: CASRERSTLDSPLHF. For the CDR3, the DNA is TGTGCCAGCCGAGAAAGGTCAACACTCGACTCACCCCTCCACTTT.

The rearrangement joins TRBV19 to TRBJ1-3; D unclear. Germline lookup yields CDR1 LNHDA and CDR2 SQIVND (reference sequence). Trimming took 5 bases from V and 8 from J, leaving 19 bases between them. The CDR3 contains 15 residues. The CDR3 here is CASSSQPLQTDTIYF. The DNA for the CDR3 is TGTGCCAGTAGTTCCCAGCCCCTGCAGACGGACACCATATATTTT.

The sample holds one count of this clone. The chain links TRBV5-6 to TRBJ1-2, with D perhaps TRBD1 (5 bases). The CDR3 is 15 amino acids. The V end was cut by 4 bases, the J end by 2 bases, with 15 bases between. Looked up from germline, CDR1 is SGHDT and CDR2 is YYEEEE. CDR3 sequence reads: CASSPWGTSNYGYTF. The CDR3 DNA follows: TGTGCCAGCAGCCCTTGGGGGACCTCGAACTATGGCTACACCTTC.

V gene TRBV7-9 combines with J gene TRBJ1-1, with a possible D match to TRBD1 (5 bases). The V gene lost 5 bases and the J gene lost 1 base, with 14 bases spanning the gap. Germline lookup yields CDR1 SEHNR and CDR2 FQNEAQ (reference sequence). This CDR3 region has 15 residues. The CDR3 DNA sequence: TGTGCCAGCAGCCTGGCCGGGACCGGGAACACTGAAGCTTTCTTT. Translation: CASSLAGTGNTEAFF.

This chain connects TRBV5-6 to TRBJ1-5, with TRBD1 matching 7 bases. Trimming removed 6 bases from V and 4 bases from J; junction bases left unmatched: 7. From germline, CDR1 is SGHDT and CDR2 YYEEEE. This CDR3 spans 14 amino acids. The CDR3 DNA reads as TGTGCCAGCAACCACAGGGGAGGGAATCAGCCCCAGCATTTT. This encodes CASNHRGGNQPQHF.

This clone was seen once. The chain is built from TRBV15 and TRBJ1-2; 7 positions agree with TRBD1. This CDR3 is built from 16 residues. In germline, CDR1 is LNHNV, CDR2 YYDKDF (reference sequence). J was trimmed by 0 bases and V by 5 bases; bases with no gene match: 9. For the CDR3, the DNA is TGTGCCACCAGCGGGGGTCTCGGGACAGCTAACTATGGCTACACCTTC. It specifies CATSGGLGTANYGYTF.

This clone was recorded only once. This chain uses TRBV2 with TRBJ2-1, with D uncertain. The CDR3 loop spans 14 amino acids. Trimming took 3 bases from V and 10 from J, leaving 16 bases between them. The germline V gene encodes CDR1 SNHLY and CDR2 FYNNEI. This CDR3 is CASSDIYMGGEQFF. In DNA, the CDR3 is TGTGCCAGCAGTGATATATATATGGGTGGGGAGCAGTTCTTC.

This clone occurred once. The chain has TRBV7-2 and TRBJ2-5, with 14 bases fitting TRBD2. V gave up 5 bases and J gave up 4 bases; unmatched junction bases: 6. There are 16 residues in the CDR3. Germline CDR1 and CDR2: SGHTA and FQGNSA. The CDR3 coding sequence is TGTGCCAGCAGCCGGGCCGGGACTAGCGGGGGAGAGACCCAGTACTTC. Protein product: CASSRAGTSGGETQYF.

The chain combines TRBV28 with TRBJ1-2, with D possibly being TRBD1 (5 bases). This CDR3 comprises 13 residues. V gave up 5 bases and J gave up 5 bases, with 12 bases separating them. CDR1 and CDR2 (germline): MDHEN, SYDVKM. This chain's CDR3 is CASSLPGSYGYTF. The CDR3 region has the DNA TGTGCCAGCAGTCTACCAGGGTCTTATGGCTACACCTTC.

The V and J genes are TRBV12-3 or TRBV12-4 and TRBJ2-7; D is uncertain. The CDR3 loop spans 11 amino acids. V was shortened by 6 bases and J by 6 bases, with 9 bases between the two germline ends. DNA of the CDR3: TGTGCCAGCAGCCGCCTGAGCGAGCAGTACTTC. Amino acid sequence: CASSRLSEQYF.

The CDR3 bases are TGCGCCAGCAGCCAAGATTTAGTTTGGACCCCTAGCACAGATACGCAGTATTTT. Protein: CASSQDLVWTPSTDTQYF. The V gene is TRBV4-3, the J gene TRBJ2-3; D is ambiguous. Between the trimmed V and J ends, which lost 0 bases and 0 bases, there was a span of 16 bases. The length of the CDR3 is 18 residues. Germline-derived CDR1 and CDR2 are LGHNA and YSLEER.

This chain joins TRBV2 and TRBJ2-1, with D perhaps TRBD1 (5 bases). Germline lookup yields CDR1 SNHLY and CDR2 FYNNEI. This CDR3 spans 13 amino acids. Trimming pared 8 bases from V and 9 bases from J, leaving 17 bases between. CDR3 sequence reads: CASAKEQETEQFF. DNA for the CDR3: TGTGCCAGCGCCAAAGAACAGGAAACTGAGCAGTTCTTC.

The V call is TRBV5-1, the J call TRBJ1-5; no reliable D call. In germline, CDR1 is SGHRS, CDR2 YFSETQ. The CDR3 has 15 residues. V lost 4 bases, J lost 2 bases, and 13 bases lay in between. The CDR3 region is CASSPEPQRNQPQHF. CDR3 coding DNA: TGCGCCAGCAGCCCCGAACCCCAGCGCAATCAGCCCCAGCATTTT.

The chain is built from TRBV19 and TRBJ2-1; 14 bases map to TRBD2. The J segment lost 6 bases and the V segment lost 1 base, leaving 2 bases of the junction unmatched. This CDR3 spans 16 amino acids. The germline V gene encodes CDR1 LNHDA and CDR2 SQIVND (reference sequence). DNA of the CDR3: TGTGCCAGTAGTATAGGACTAGCGGGAGGGAGCAATGAGCAGTTCTTC. This encodes CASSIGLAGGSNEQFF.

V usage is TRBV4-3 and J usage is TRBJ2-7; D is unclear. V lost 3 bases and J 1 base, leaving 7 bases between the germline ends. CDR3 length: 13 residues. CDR1 is LGHNA and CDR2 is YSLEER in the germline V gene. The CDR3 DNA is TGCGCCAGCAGCCACGGCCGATCCTACGAGCAGTACTTC. It encodes CASSHGRSYEQYF.